This T cell receptor beta chain is drawn from a study of control samples from healthy donors and cancer patients (dated by TCRdb to the early 2020s). Remarks on this clone: Its antigen is not yet known. Qualities for individual bases were not recorded, and no much larger clone is one base off.

Receptor amplification or capture employed the immunoSEQ multiplex PCR assay. Drawn from immuneACCESS, this table holds only the in-frame rearrangements with V and J called that TCRdb kept. Clones are partly lost; checked studies trace under half to an unresolved V gene and leave the rest unexplained. This sample has more than 85,000 clones in its table, and 92% of those were observed once. The top ten constitute 2.5% of the sample. Sequencing input: blood. The receptor was derived from a woman aged 18-29 years in good health.

The CDR3 amino acid sequence is: CASSRGPRVTEAFF. The nucleotide sequence reads as follows: TGTGCCAGCAGCCGAGGCCCCAGGGTCACTGAAGCTTTCTTT. The chain is made from TRBV3-1 (or the pseudogene TRBV3-2) and TRBJ1-1, and TRBD1 may be the D gene, going by 5 matching bases. The trim is 4 bases for V and 4 bases for J, with a gap of 13 bases between the germline ends. Including cysteine and phenylalanine, the CDR3 has 14 amino acids. The entry retains the CDR3 DNA only, 42 bases that are in frame from base 1. The germline V gene encodes CDR1 LGHDT and CDR2 YNNKEL (reference sequence).